The table lists the clone carrying this T cell receptor (beta chain) with many counts. Its antigen is unidentified. The sample belongs to a study of liver allograft versus peripheral blood T cells. Study-level background: Transplanted livers and recipients' peripheral blood had their T cell receptor repertoires compared. Study results and caveats: Repertoires of T cell receptors in liver allografts reportedly differed from peripheral blood repertoires.

This CDR3 has 14 residues. CDR1 MNHEY and CDR2 SVGEGT come from the germline V gene. Unmatched junction bases numbered 13, after V lost 7 bases and J lost 9 bases. TCRdb re-derived calls from the reads in MiXCR, one entry per CDR3 protein. Here the sample spans thousands of distinct CDR3 sequences, 15% being singletons. The chain is built from TRBV6-2 or TRBV6-3 and TRBJ2-7, with TRBD1 identical over 9 bases. The sequence came from a human patient who had a liver transplant. The graft donor may have contributed some T cells. CDR3 in amino acids: CASTETGGRFGQYF. The CDR3, as DNA: TGTGCCAGCACTGAAACAGGGGGCAGATTCGGGCAGTACTTC.